The rows below give T cell receptor beta chains drawn from one sample of a study of T-cell reconstitution after alpha-beta-depleted transplantation in children. TCRdb itself ran the PCR reads through MiXCR, one entry per CDR3 protein. This sample yields a few hundred thousand distinct CDR3 sequences, of which approximately 9.7% are seen a single time; 5% to 6% belongs to the top ten. The material was PBMCs from the stem cell graft donor, obtained from the stem cell graft. The receptors stem from a human donor who donated a stem cell graft to a child with SCID. The CDR3 runs from the conserved cysteine through the conserved F or W. Each record gives: V gene, CDR3 length, J gene, CDR3 protein.

>TRBV9|12|TRBJ1-4
CASGTGDEKLFF
>TRBV12-3/TRBV12-4|13|TRBJ2-3
CASSLGSQHTQYF
>TRBV6-5|14|TRBJ2-1
CASSLGGLSNEQFF
>TRBV5-6|15|TRBJ2-1
CASSFNPNSYNEQFF
>TRBV6-2/TRBV6-3|14|TRBJ1-5
CASSLRGRYQPQHF
>TRBV4-3|14|TRBJ1-3
CASSQEPHGNTIYF
>TRBV20-1|12|TRBJ1-5
CSASTLNQPQHF
>TRBV20-1|16|TRBJ1-2
CSARDPGISINYGYTF
>TRBV12-3/TRBV12-4|16|TRBJ2-1
CASSTKDRRNYNEQFF
>TRBV5-1|15|TRBJ2-2
CASSGTTGPTGELFF
>TRBV19|15|TRBJ1-5
CASRGMAYGHQPQHF
>TRBV5-4|16|TRBJ2-3
CASSLAAPGNTDTQYF
>TRBV28|18|TRBJ1-1
CASSQFYHRVVMNTEAFF
>TRBV5-1|18|TRBJ1-6
CASSLAGQGPGLYSPLHF
>TRBV3-1|13|TRBJ2-7
CASSQAGEYEQYF
>TRBV5-1|17|TRBJ2-3
CASSFLGGGPSTDTQYF
>TRBV5-1|14|TRBJ1-2
CASSLITVNYGYTF
>TRBV9|16|TRBJ2-5
CASSVGSTSGGATQYF
>TRBV5-1|14|TRBJ1-1
CASSLRASNTEAFF
>TRBV7-2|14|TRBJ2-2
CASSGGANTGELFF
>TRBV5-1|15|TRBJ2-1
CASSPGTRTVNEQFF
>TRBV25-1|14|TRBJ2-1
CASSHGTGYNEQFF
>TRBV5-1|15|TRBJ2-1
CASSYLAGAPNEQFF
>TRBV5-6|14|TRBJ1-4
CASSRGREEEKLFF
>TRBV20-1|17|TRBJ2-4
CSAEPPGGGAFGNIQYF
>TRBV5-1|14|TRBJ1-5
CASSLEGVGQPQHF
>TRBV6-1|12|TRBJ1-2
CASRRQTYGYTF
>TRBV12-3/TRBV12-4|13|TRBJ1-1
CATAGQMNTEAFF
>TRBV6-1|12|TRBJ1-1
CTSSDKLTEAFF
>TRBV15|15|TRBJ1-1
CATSKNRGLDTEAFF
>TRBV20-1|12|TRBJ2-7
CSARTATYEQYF
>TRBV12-3/TRBV12-4|17|TRBJ1-2
CASSTDPFSRGEHGYTF
>TRBV5-1|19|TRBJ1-3
CASSLSVSGASFSGNTIYF
>TRBV12-3/TRBV12-4|15|TRBJ1-5
CASSEQGAVNQPQHF
>TRBV18|17|TRBJ1-6
CASSRADLDRGRSPLHF
>TRBV7-2|15|TRBJ2-3
CASSASPLQADTQYF
>TRBV5-1|13|TRBJ2-1
CASIGGHRNEQFF
>TRBV20-1|15|TRBJ2-7
CSARDRGSGLFEQYF
>TRBV7-9|14|TRBJ1-1
CASSPPLGATEAFF
>TRBV7-2|13|TRBJ2-1
CASSSTRVNEQFF
>TRBV7-2|13|TRBJ2-7
CASSLTAFYEQYF
>TRBV28|14|TRBJ2-7
CASSRGDSYYEQYF
>TRBV20-1|13|TRBJ1-5
CSALGQLNQPQHF
>TRBV12-3/TRBV12-4|14|TRBJ1-1
CASRTSGTNTEAFF
>TRBV5-1|14|TRBJ2-7
CASSLAVTGDEQYF
>TRBV7-2|14|TRBJ1-5
CASSLQVSNQPQHF
>TRBV12-3/TRBV12-4|12|TRBJ2-1
CASSFPTNEQFF
>TRBV9|13|TRBJ2-3
CASRPLPTDTQYF
>TRBV6-2/TRBV6-3|15|TRBJ1-6
CASDESGQGYSPLHF
>TRBV6-2/TRBV6-3|11|TRBJ2-3
CASSYKDTQYF